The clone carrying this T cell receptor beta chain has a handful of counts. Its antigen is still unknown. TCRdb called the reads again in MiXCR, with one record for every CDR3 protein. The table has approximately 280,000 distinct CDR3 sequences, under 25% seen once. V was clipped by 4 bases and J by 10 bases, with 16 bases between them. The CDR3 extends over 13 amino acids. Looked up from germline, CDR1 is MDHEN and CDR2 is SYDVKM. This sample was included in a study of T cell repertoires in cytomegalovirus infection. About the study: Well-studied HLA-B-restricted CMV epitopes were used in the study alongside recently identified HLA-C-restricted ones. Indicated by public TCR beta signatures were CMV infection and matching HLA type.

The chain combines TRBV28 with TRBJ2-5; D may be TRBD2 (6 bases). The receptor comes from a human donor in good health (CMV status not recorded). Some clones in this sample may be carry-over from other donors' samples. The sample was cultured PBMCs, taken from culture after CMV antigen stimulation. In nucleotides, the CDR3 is TGTGCCAGCAGTTCCTGGGACGTGGGGGGCCAGTACTTC. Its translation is CASSSWDVGGQYF.